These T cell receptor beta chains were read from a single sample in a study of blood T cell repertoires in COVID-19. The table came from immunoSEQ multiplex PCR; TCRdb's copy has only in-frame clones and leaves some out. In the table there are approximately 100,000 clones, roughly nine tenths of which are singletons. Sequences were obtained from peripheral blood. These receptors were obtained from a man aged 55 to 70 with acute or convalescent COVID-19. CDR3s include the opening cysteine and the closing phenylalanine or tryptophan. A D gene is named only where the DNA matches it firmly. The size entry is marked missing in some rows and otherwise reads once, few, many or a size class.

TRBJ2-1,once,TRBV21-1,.,CASSKEVGGQGLYNEQFF,TGTGCCAGCAGCAAAGAGGTTGGGGGACAGGGGCTGTACAATGAGCAGTTCTTC
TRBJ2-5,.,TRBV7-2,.,CASSWGGPQETQYF,TGTGCCAGCAGCTGGGGGGGCCCCCAAGAGACCCAGTACTTC
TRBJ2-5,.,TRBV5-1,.,CASKETGRETQYF,TGCGCCAGCAAAGAGACAGGAAGAGAGACCCAGTACTTC
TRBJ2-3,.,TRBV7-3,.,CASSLIGGTDTQYF,TGTGCCAGCAGCTTAATAGGGGGCACAGATACGCAGTATTTT
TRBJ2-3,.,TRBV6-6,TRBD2,CASSYKSGRAADTQYF,TGTGCCAGCAGTTACAAAAGCGGGAGAGCGGCCGATACGCAGTATTTT
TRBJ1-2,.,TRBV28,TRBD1,CASRSSRGPIYGYTF,TGTGCCAGCAGATCCTCCAGGGGGCCCATCTATGGCTACACCTTC
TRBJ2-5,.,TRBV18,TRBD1,CASSPRTGGQETQYF,TGTGCCAGCTCACCACGGACAGGGGGACAAGAGACCCAGTACTTC
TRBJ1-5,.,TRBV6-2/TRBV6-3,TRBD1,CASSYGTGFSQPQHF,TGTGCCAGCAGTTACGGGACAGGGTTCTCTCAGCCCCAGCATTTT
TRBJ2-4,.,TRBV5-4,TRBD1,CASSLDRTGVYF,TGTGCCAGCAGCTTGGATAGGACAGGGGTGTACTTC
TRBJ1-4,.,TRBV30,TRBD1,CAWTDPGQGYEKLFF,TGTGCCTGGACCGATCCGGGACAGGGGTATGAAAAACTGTTTTTT
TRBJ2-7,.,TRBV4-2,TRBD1,CASSLGTGEGEQYF,TGTGCCAGCAGCCTGGGGACAGGTGAAGGCGAGCAGTACTTC
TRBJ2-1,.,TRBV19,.,CASSTGRNEQFF,TGTGCCAGTAGTACTGGGAGGAATGAGCAGTTCTTC
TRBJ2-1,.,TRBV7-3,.,CASSPASSYNEQFF,TGTGCCAGCAGTCCGGCTAGCTCCTACAATGAGCAGTTCTTC
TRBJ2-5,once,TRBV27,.,CASSKQGQRETQYF,TGTGCCAGCAGTAAGCAGGGACAAAGGGAGACCCAGTACTTC
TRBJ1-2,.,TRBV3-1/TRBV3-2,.,CASSQDYRQFTYGYTF,TGTGCCAGCAGCCAAGATTACAGACAGTTTACCTATGGCTACACCTTC
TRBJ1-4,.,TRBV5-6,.,CASATGRLSNEKLFF,TGTGCCAGCGCGACGGGGAGGCTGTCTAATGAAAAACTGTTTTTT
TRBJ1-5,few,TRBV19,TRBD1,CASSVTGGEGNQPQHF,TGTGCCAGTAGCGTTACAGGGGGCGAGGGAAATCAGCCCCAGCATTTT